This TCR beta chain was sequenced for a study of T cells expressing NK-cell markers. The study's findings and limits: The HCMV specificity of the expanded NKG2C+ T cell clones stayed unresolved.

As regards this clonotype: What it binds is unknown.

Germline V gene data show CDR1 as SGHRS and CDR2 as YFSETQ. CDR3 length equals 13 residues. For TCR beta, cDNA was produced by 5'RACE template switching with UMIs. TCRdb reprocessed the 5' RACE reads and keeps a single row for each CDR3 protein, giving no DNA. The table for this sample gives approximately 440,000 distinct CDR3 sequences. What was sequenced was blood T cells: a sorted CD56 or NKG2C T cell subset, CD4+ or CD8+ T cells, or bulk PBMC T cells (not recorded which). The source is a woman aged 50 to 60 in good health. J is TRBJ2-7 and V is TRBV5-1. The CDR3 sequence: CASSLAGSYEQYF.